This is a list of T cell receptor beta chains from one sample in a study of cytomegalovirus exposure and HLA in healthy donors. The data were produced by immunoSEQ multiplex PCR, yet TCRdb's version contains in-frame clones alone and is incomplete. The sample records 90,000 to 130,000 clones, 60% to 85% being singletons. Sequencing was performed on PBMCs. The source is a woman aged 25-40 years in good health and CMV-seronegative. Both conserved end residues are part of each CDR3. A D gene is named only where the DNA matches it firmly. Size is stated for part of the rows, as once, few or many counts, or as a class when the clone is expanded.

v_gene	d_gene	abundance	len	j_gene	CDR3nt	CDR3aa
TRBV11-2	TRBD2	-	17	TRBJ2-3	TGTGCCAGCAGCTTAGGAACTAGCGGGGGTTACACAGATACGCAGTATTTT	CASSLGTSGGYTDTQYF
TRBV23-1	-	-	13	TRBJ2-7	TGCGCCAGCAGCCACGGTCTTTCCTACGAGCAGTACTTC	CASSHGLSYEQYF
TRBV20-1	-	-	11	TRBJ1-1	TGCAGTGCTAGTGGGAGGACTGAAGCTTTCTTT	CSASGRTEAFF
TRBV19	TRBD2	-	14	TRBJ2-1	TGTGCCAGTAGTCCGGGACTAGCCTTGGATGAGCAGTTCTTC	CASSPGLALDEQFF
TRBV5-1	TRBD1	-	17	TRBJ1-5	TGCGCCAGCAGCACCGGGACAGGGTCCTCCGGAAGTCAGCCCCAGCATTTT	CASSTGTGSSGSQPQHF
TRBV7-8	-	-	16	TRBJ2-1	TGTGCCAGCAGCATACTAGGCGGTAGTTTCGACAATGAGCAGTTCTTC	CASSILGGSFDNEQFF
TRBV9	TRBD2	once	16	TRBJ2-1	TGTGCCAGCAGCGTATGGCGGGAGGTTACCTACAATGAGCAGTTCTTC	CASSVWREVTYNEQFF
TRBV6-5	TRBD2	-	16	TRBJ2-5	TGTGCCAGCAGTTACTCGTTGGTAGCGGGGGGTGGGACCCAGTACTTC	CASSYSLVAGGGTQYF
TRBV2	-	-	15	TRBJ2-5	TGTGCCAGCATCGTGGGGGGGGGCCTCCAAGAGACCCAGTACTTC	CASIVGGGLQETQYF
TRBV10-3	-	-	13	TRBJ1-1	TGTGCCATCAGTGATCAACAGAACACTGAAGCTTTCTTT	CAISDQQNTEAFF
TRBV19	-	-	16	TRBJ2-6	TGTGCCAGTAGTATAGGGGAGGTGGGTCTGGCCAACGTCCTGACTTTC	CASSIGEVGLANVLTF
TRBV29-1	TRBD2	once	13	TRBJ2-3	TGCACAATAGCGGGAGGGGTCGGAGATACGCAGTATTTT	CTIAGGVGDTQYF
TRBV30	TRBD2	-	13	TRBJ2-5	TGTGCCTGCGGACTAGCGGGGTTTGGGGCCCAGTACTTC	CACGLAGFGAQYF
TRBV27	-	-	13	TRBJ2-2	TGTGCCAGCAGTTTTAGTCACACCGGGGAGCTGTTTTTT	CASSFSHTGELFF
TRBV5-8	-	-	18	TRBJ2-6	TGTGCCACCCGTACGGTTCAGGTTGTTGGCTCTGGGGCCAACGTCCTGACTTTC	CATRTVQVVGSGANVLTF
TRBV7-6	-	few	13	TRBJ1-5	TGTGCCAGCAGCCCTCACATGAATCAGCCCCAGCATTTT	CASSPHMNQPQHF
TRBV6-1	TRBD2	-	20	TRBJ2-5	TGTGCCAGCAGTGAAGCGGACTTAGGACTAGCGGGGGGGTTCCAAGAGACCCAGTACTTC	CASSEADLGLAGGFQETQYF
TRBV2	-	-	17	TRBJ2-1	TGTGCCAGCAGTGATCGGCGGCAAGGACTAATGATCGATGAGCAGTTCTTC	CASSDRRQGLMIDEQFF
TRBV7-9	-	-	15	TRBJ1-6	TGTGCCAGCAGCTTTTCGCGGGGCTCGGATTCACCCCTCCACTTT	CASSFSRGSDSPLHF
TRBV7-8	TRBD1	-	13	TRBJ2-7	TGTGCCAGCAGCAAGGACAGGTCTTACGAGCAGTACTTC	CASSKDRSYEQYF
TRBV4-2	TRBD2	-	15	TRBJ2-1	TGTGCCAGCAGCCAAGATTTAGCGGGGGAGTATGAGCAGTTCTTC	CASSQDLAGEYEQFF
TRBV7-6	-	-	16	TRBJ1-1	TGTGCCAGCAGCTTTGTAGCGGACAAAATGAACACTGAAGCTTTCTTT	CASSFVADKMNTEAFF
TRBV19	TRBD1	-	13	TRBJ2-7	TGTGCCAGTTCGGGGACAGGGGCCTACGAGCAGTACTTC	CASSGTGAYEQYF
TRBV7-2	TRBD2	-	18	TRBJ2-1	TGTGCCAGCAGCCCAAGCGGGGGGGCCAGATTCTCTAGCAATGAGCAGTTCTTC	CASSPSGGARFSSNEQFF
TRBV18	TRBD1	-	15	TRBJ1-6	TGTGCCAGCTCTCTACGACAGGGCGAGAATTCACCCCTCCACTTT	CASSLRQGENSPLHF
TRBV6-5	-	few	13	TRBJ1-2	TGTGCCAGCAGTGTCGACAGCCCCTATGGCTACACCTTC	CASSVDSPYGYTF
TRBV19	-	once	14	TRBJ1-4	TGTGCCAGTAGAGATGACAGCAGAAATGAAAAACTGTTTTTT	CASRDDSRNEKLFF
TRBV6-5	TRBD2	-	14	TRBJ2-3	TGTGCCAGCAAGACTAGCCTTACTACAGATACGCAGTATTTT	CASKTSLTTDTQYF
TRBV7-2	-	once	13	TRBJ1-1	TGTGCCAGCAGCGCCATCCGGGACATTGAAGCTTTCTTT	CASSAIRDIEAFF
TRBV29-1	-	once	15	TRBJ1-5	TGCAGCGTTGGGCTGTCGATGGGGGCCCGTCAGCCCCAGCATTTT	CSVGLSMGARQPQHF
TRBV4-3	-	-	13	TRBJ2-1	TGCGCCAGCAGCCAATCAGGCTACAATGAGCAGTTCTTC	CASSQSGYNEQFF
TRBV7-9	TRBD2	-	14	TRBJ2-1	TGTGCCAGCAGCTCATGGACTAGCGGGAGGGAACAGTTCTTC	CASSSWTSGREQFF
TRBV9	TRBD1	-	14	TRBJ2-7	TGTGCCAGCAGCGCCGGGACAGGGGGATACGAGCAGTACTTC	CASSAGTGGYEQYF
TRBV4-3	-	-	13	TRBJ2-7	TGCGCCAGCAGCCAAAATTACGGCTACGAGCAGTACTTC	CASSQNYGYEQYF
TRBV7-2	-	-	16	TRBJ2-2	TGTGCCAGCAGCTTAGCGGGGACTCAGGTCACCGGGGAGCTGTTTTTT	CASSLAGTQVTGELFF
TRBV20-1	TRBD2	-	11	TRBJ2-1	TGCAGTGCTAGAAGCGGGAGTTCTCAGTTCTTC	CSARSGSSQFF
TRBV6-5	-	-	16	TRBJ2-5	TGTGCCAGCAGTTACTCCATAGCCGGGAGACAAGAGACCCAGTACTTC	CASSYSIAGRQETQYF
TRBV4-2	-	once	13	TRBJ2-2	TGTGCCAGCAGCCCCTACTACGCCGGGGAGCTGTTTTTT	CASSPYYAGELFF
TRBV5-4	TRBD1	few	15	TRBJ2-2	TGTGCCAGCAGCGGGACAGGGGGGAACACCGGGGAGCTGTTTTTT	CASSGTGGNTGELFF
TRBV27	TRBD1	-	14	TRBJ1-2	TGTGCCAGCAGCTTTGGGTCAGGGGGGCTTGGCTACACCTTC	CASSFGSGGLGYTF
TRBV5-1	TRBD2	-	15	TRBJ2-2	TGCGCCAGCAGCGGGTTAGCGGGAGACACCGGGGAGCTGTTTTTT	CASSGLAGDTGELFF
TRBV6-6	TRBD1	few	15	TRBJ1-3	TGTGCCAGCAGGTCCGGGACAGGGAACGGAAACACCATATATTTT	CASRSGTGNGNTIYF
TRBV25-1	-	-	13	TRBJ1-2	TGTGCCAGCAGTGTAGGTTTGAACTATGGCTACGCCTTC	CASSVGLNYGYAF
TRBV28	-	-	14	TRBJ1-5	TGTGCCAGCAGATGGGCAGGGGATCATCAGCCCCAGCATTTT	CASRWAGDHQPQHF
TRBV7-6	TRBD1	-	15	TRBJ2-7	TGTGCCAGCAGCGGAGGGACAGGGGTCTCCTACGAGCAGTACTTC	CASSGGTGVSYEQYF
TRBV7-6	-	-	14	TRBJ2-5	TGTGCCAGCAGCTTAGTCGGAGCGGGAGAGACCCAGTACTTC	CASSLVGAGETQYF
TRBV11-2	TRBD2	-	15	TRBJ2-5	TGTGCCAGCAGCTCACTAGCGGGGGGACCTGGGGCCCAGTACTTC	CASSSLAGGPGAQYF
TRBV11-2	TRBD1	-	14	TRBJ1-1	TGTGCCAGCAGGTCCGGACAGGGGTCAGTTGAAGCTTTCTTT	CASRSGQGSVEAFF
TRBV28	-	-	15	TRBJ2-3	TGTGCCAGCAGTTTAATAGCGGAGACTACAGATACGCAGTATTTT	CASSLIAETTDTQYF
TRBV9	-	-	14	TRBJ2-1	TGTGCCAGCAGCGACTCGGACTCCGCCACAGAGCAGTTCTTC	CASSDSDSATEQFF
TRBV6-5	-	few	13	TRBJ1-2	TGTGCCAGCAGCCCCCAGGGTTGGTATGGCTACACCTTC	CASSPQGWYGYTF